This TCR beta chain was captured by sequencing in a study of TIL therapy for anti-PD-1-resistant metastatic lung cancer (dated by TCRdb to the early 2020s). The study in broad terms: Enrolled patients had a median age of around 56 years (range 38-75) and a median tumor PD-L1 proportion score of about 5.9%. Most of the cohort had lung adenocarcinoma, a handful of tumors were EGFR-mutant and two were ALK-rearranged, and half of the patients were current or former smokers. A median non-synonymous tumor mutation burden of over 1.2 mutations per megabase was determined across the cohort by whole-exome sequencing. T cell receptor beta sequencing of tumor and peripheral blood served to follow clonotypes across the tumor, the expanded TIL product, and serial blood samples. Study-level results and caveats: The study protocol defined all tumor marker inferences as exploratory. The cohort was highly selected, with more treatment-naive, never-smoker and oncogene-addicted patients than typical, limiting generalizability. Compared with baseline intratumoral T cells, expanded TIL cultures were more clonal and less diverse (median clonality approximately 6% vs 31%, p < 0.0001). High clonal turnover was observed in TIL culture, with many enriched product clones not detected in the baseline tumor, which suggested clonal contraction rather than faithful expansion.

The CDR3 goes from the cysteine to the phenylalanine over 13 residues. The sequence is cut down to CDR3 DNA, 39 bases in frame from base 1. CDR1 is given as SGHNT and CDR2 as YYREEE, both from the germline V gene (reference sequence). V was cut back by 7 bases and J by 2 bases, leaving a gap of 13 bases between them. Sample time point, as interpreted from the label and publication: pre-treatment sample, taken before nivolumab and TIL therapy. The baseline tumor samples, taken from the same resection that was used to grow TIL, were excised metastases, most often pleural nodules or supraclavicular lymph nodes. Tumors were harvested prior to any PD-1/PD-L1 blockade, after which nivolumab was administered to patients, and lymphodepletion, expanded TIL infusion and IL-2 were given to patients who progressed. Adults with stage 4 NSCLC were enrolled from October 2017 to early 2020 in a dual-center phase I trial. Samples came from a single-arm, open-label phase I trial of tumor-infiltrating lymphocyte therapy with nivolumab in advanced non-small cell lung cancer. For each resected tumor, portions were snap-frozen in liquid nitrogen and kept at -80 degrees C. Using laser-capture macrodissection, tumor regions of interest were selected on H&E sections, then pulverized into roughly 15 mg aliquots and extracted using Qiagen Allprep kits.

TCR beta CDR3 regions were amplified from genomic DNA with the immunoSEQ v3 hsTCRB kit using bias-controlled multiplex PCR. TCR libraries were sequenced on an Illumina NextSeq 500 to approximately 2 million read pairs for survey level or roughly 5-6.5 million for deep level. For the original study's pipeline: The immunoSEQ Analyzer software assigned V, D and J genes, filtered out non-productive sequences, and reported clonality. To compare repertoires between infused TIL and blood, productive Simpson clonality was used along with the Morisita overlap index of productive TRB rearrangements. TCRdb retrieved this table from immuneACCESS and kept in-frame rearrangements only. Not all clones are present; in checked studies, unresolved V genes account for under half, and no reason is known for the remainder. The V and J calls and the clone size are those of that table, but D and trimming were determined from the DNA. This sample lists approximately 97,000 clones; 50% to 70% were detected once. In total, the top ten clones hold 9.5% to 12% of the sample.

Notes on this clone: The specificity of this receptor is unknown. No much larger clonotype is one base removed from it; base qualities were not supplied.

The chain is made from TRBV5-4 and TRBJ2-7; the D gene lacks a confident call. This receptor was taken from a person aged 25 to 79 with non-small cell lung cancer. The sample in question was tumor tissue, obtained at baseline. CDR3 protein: CASGRAQTYEQYF. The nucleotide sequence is TGTGCCAGCGGACGGGCCCAGACCTACGAGCAGTACTTC.